This T cell receptor beta chain was observed in a study of cytomegalovirus exposure and HLA in healthy donors. Broader study findings: The majority of CMV-associated TCR beta chains were reported as apparently HLA-restricted in a later analysis. For most subjects, TCR beta sequences were reported to predict HLA-A and HLA-B alleles with accuracy.

V shed 3 bases and J shed 6 bases, with 20 bases lying between them. This CDR3 has 16 amino acids. Germline V gene data show CDR1 as SGHAT and CDR2 as FQDESV (reference sequence). The primer mix had 60 Vbeta and 13 Jbeta primers. In the study's own analysis: It was a later analysis that counted 83 million or so unique TCR beta chains, of which some 10 million were shared. Clones were sequenced by immunoSEQ multiplex PCR, and TCRdb holds only the in-frame ones, with some missing. The V and J calls and the clone size are those of that table, but D and trimming were determined from the DNA. This table holds 31,000 or so clones. About this clone: The antigen remains undetermined.

The chain couples TRBV11-1 to TRBJ1-1; D possibly corresponds to TRBD1 (5 bases). The clonotype originates from a female donor in good health and CMV-seronegative. Sequencing input: PBMCs. The CDR3 coding sequence is TGTGCCAGCAGCTTCGAGGAGGGGCGCGATATCCCTGAAGCTTTCTTT. This gives the protein CASSFEEGRDIPEAFF.